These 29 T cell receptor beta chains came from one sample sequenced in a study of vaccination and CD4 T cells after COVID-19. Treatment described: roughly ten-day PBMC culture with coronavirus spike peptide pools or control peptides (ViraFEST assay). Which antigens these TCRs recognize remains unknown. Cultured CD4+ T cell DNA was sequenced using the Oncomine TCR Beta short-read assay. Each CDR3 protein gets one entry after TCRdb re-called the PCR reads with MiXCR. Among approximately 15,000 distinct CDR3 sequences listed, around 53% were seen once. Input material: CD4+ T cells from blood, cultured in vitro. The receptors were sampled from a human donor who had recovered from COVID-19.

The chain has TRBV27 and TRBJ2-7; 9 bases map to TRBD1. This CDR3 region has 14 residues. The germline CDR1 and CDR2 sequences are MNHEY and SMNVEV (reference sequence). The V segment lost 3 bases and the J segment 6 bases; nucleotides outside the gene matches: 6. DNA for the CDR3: TGTGCCAGCAGTTTCCGGGACAGGGCAACCGAGCAGTACTTC. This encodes CASSFRDRATEQYF.

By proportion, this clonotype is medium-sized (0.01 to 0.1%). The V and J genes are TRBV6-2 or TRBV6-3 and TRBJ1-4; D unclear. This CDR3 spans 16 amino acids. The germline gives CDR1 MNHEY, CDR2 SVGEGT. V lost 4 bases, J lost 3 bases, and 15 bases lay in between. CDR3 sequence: CASSSGRGKANEKLFF. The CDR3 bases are TGTGCCAGCAGTTCGGGTCGCGGGAAGGCTAATGAAAAACTGTTTTTT.

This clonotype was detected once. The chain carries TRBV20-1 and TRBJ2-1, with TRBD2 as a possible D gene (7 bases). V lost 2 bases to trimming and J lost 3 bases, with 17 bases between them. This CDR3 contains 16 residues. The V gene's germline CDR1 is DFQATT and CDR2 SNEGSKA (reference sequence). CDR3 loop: CSARQGGGPNYNEQFF. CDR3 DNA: TGCAGTGCTAGACAGGGAGGGGGACCGAACTACAATGAGCAGTTCTTC.

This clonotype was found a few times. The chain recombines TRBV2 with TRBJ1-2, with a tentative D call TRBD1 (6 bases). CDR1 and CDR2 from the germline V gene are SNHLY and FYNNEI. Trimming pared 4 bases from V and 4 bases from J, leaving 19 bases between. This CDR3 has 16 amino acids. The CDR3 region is CASSVGGKGGGYGYTF. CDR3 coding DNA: TGTGCCAGCAGTGTGGGGGGCAAAGGGGGTGGCTATGGCTACACCTTC.

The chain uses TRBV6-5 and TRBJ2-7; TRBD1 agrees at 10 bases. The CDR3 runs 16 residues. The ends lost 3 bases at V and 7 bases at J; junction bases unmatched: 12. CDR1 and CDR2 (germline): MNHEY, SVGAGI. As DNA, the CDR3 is TGTGCCAGCAGTTATTCGACCGGGACAGGGGCGCTTGAGCAGTACTTC. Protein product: CASSYSTGTGALEQYF.

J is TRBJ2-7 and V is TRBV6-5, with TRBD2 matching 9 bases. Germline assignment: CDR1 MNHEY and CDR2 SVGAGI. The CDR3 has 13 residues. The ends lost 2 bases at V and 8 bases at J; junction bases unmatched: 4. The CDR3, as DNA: TGTGCCAGCAGTTACAGTAGCGGGGGCCAGCAGTACTTC. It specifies CASSYSSGGQQYF.

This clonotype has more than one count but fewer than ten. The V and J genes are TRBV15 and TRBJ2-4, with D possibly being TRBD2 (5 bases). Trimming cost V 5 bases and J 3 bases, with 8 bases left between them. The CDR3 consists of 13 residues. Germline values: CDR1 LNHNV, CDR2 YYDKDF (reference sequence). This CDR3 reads CATSPGSKNIQYF. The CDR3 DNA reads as TGTGCCACCAGCCCGGGGAGCAAAAACATTCAGTACTTC. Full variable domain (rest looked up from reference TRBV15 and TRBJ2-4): DAMVIQNPRYQVTQFGKPVTLSCSQTLNHNVMYWYQQKSSQAPKLLFHYYDKDFNNEADTPDNFQSRRPNTSFCFLDIRSPGLGDTAMYLCATSPGSKNIQYFGAGTRLSVL.

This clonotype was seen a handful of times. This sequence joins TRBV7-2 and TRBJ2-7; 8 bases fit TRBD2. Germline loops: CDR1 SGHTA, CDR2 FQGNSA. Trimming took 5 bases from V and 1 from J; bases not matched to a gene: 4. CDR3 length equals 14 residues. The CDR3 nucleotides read TGTGCCAGCAGCCGGGCGGGGGGATCCTACGAGCAGTACTTC. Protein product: CASSRAGGSYEQYF.

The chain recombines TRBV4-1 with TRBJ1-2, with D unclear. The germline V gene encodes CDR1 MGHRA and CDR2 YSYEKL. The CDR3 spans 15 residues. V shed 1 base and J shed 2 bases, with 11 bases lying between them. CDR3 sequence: CASSQGPTPNYGYTF. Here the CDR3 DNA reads TGCGCCAGCAGCCAAGGACCGACACCGAACTATGGCTACACCTTC.

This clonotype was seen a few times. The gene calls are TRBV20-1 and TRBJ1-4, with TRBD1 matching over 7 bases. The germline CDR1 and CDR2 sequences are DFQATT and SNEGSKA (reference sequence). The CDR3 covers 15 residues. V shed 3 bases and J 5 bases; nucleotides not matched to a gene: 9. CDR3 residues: CSASRRETGNEKLFF. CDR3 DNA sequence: TGCAGTGCTAGTAGGAGGGAGACAGGGAATGAAAAACTGTTTTTT.

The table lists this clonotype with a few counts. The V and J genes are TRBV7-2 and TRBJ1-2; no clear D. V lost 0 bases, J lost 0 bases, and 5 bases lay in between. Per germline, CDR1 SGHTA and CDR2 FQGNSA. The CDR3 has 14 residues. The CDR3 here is CASSLATPNYGYTF. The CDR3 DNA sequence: TGTGCCAGCAGCTTAGCGACACCTAACTATGGCTACACCTTC.

Here the CDR3 DNA reads TGTGCCAGCTCACCACAGCGGACAGACAATGAGCAGTTCTTC. Its protein product is CASSPQRTDNEQFF. This chain uses TRBV18 with TRBJ2-1; D possibly corresponds to TRBD1 (6 bases). V shed 1 base and J shed 5 bases, with 9 bases lying between them. The CDR3 is 14 residues long. In germline, CDR1 is KGHSH, CDR2 LQKENI.

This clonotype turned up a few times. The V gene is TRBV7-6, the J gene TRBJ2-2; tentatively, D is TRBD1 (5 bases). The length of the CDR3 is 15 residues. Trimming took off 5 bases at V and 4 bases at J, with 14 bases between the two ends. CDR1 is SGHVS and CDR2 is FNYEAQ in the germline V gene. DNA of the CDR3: TGTGCCAGCAGCCGTCAGGGTTTTATCACCGGGGAGCTGTTTTTT. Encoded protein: CASSRQGFITGELFF.

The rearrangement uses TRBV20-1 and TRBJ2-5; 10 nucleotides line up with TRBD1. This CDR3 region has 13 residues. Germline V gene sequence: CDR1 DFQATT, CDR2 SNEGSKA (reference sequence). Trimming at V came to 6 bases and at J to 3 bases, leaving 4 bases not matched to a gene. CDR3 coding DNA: TGCAGTGCAACCGGGACAGGGGAAGAGACCCAGTACTTC. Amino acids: CSATGTGEETQYF.

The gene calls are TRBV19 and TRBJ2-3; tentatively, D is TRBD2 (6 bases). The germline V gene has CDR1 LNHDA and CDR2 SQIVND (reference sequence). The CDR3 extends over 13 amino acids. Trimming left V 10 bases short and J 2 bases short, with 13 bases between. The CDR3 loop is CATVGRDTDTQYF. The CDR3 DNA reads TGTGCCACCGTTGGGCGGGACACAGATACGCAGTATTTT. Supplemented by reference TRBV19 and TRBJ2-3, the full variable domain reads DGGITQSPKYLFRKEGQNVTLSCEQNLNHDAMYWYRQDPGQGLRLIYYSQIVNDFQKGDIAEGYSVSREKKESFPLTVTSAQKNPTAFYLCATVGRDTDTQYFGPGTRLTVL.

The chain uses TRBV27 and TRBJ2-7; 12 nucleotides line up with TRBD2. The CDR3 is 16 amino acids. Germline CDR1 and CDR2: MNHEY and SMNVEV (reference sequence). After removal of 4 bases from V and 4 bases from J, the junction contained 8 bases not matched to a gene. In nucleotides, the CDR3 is TGTGCCAGCAGTTCGCCCCGACTAGCGGGGGAGTACGAGCAGTACTTC. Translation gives CASSSPRLAGEYEQYF.

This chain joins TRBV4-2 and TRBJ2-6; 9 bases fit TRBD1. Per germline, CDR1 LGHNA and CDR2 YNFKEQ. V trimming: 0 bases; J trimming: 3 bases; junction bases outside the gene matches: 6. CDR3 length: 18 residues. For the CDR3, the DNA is TGTGCCAGCAGCCAAGAACGGACAGGGGCTGGTGGGGCCAACGTCCTGACTTTC. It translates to CASSQERTGAGGANVLTF.

The CDR3 region is CASREGGEETQYF. The CDR3 DNA reads TGTGCCAGTAGGGAGGGGGGAGAAGAGACCCAGTACTTC. V is TRBV19 and J is TRBJ2-5, with D perhaps TRBD1 or TRBD2 (6 bases each). Germline V lookup: CDR1 LNHDA, CDR2 SQIVND (reference sequence). The CDR3 is made up of 13 amino acids. The germline V and J ends were trimmed by 6 bases and 3 bases, with 11 bases remaining between them.

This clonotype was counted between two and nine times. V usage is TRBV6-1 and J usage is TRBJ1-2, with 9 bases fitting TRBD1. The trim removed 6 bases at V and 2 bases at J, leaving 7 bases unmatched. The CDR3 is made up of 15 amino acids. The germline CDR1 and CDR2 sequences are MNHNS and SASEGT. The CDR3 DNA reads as TGTGCCAGCAGGGGCATCGGACAGGGGAACTATGGCTACACCTTC. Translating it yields CASRGIGQGNYGYTF.

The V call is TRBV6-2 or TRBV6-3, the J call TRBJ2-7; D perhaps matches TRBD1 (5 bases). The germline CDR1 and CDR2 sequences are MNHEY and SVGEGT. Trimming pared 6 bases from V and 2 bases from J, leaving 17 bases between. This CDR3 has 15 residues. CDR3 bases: TGTGCCAGCAGAACCGACAGTCCCCTAACCTACGAGCAGTACTTC. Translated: CASRTDSPLTYEQYF.

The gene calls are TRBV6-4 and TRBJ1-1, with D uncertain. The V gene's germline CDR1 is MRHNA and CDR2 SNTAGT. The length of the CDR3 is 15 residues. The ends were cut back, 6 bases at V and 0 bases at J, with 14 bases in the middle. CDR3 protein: CASRTTDGMNTEAFF. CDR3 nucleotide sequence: TGTGCCAGCAGGACCACCGATGGAATGAACACTGAAGCTTTCTTT.

CDR3 residues: CASSLRVAGPSYNEQFF. CDR3 coding DNA: TGTGCCAGCAGCTTAAGAGTAGCGGGACCCTCCTACAATGAGCAGTTCTTC. The genes are TRBV7-2 and TRBJ2-1; 8 bases match TRBD2. The CDR3 extends over 17 amino acids. V dropped 2 bases and J dropped 0; count of bases not matched to a gene: 6. Germline CDR1 and CDR2: SGHTA and FQGNSA.

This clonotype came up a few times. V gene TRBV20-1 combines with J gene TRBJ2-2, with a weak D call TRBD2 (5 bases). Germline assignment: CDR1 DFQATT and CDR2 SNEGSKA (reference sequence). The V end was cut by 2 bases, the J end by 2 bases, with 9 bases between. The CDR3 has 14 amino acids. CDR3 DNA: TGCAGTGCTAGACCTGGAGGTAACACCGGGGAGCTGTTTTTT. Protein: CSARPGGNTGELFF.

CDR3 in amino acids: CASRPSSYNSPLHF. CDR3 DNA sequence: TGTGCCAGCCGGCCGAGCTCCTATAATTCACCCCTCCACTTT. This chain connects TRBV19 to TRBJ1-6; D not certain. Deletions cut 9 bases from V and 0 bases from J, with 9 bases between. The germline V gene encodes CDR1 LNHDA and CDR2 SQIVND (reference sequence). The CDR3 runs to 14 residues.

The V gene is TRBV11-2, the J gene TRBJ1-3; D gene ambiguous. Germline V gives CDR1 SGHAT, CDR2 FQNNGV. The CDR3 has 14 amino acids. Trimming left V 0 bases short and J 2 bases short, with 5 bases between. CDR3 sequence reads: CASSLDTAGNTIYF. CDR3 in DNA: TGTGCCAGCAGCTTAGATACTGCTGGAAACACCATATATTTT.

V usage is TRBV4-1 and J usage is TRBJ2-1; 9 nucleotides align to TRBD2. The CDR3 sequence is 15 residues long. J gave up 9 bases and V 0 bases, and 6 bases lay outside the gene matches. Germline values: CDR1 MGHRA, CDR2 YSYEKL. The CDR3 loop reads CASSQDVAGVTEQFF. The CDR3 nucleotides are TGCGCCAGCAGCCAAGACGTAGCGGGAGTCACTGAGCAGTTCTTC.

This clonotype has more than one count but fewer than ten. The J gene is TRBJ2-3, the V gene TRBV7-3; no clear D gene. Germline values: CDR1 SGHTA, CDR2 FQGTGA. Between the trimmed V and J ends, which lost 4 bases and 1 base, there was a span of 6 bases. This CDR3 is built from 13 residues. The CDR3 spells CASSSRGTDTQYF. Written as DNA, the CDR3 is TGTGCCAGCAGCTCCCGGGGCACAGATACGCAGTATTTT.

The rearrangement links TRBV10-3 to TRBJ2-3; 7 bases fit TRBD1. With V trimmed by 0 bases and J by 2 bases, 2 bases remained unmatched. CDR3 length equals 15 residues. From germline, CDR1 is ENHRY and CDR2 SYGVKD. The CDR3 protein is CAISESGTDTDTQYF. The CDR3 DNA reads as TGTGCCATCAGTGAGTCGGGGACAGACACAGATACGCAGTATTTT.

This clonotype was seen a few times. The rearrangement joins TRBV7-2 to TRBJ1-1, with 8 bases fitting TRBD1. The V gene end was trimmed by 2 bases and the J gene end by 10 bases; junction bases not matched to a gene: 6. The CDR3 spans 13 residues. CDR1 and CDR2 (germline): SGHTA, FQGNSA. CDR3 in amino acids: CASSLIQGAAAFF. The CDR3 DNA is TGTGCCAGCAGCTTAATCCAGGGGGCCGCAGCTTTCTTT.